These T cell receptor beta chains were read from a single sample in a study of cytomegalovirus exposure and HLA in healthy donors. Only in-frame clones appear in the TCRdb table, and some are missing; sequencing was by immunoSEQ multiplex PCR. The table includes under 200,000 clones, around 77% detected once. Sequencing was done on a sample of PBMCs. Every receptor here comes from a man aged 55 to 70 in good health and CMV-seronegative. CDR3s include the opening cysteine and the closing phenylalanine or tryptophan. D genes are given only for firm matches. The size of a clone is reported for some rows only, either as once, few or many, or as a class for expanded clones.

v_gene	abundance	d_gene	j_gene	CDR3aa	CDR3nt
TRBV19	NA	TRBD1	TRBJ1-4	CASSTLGPRTGAEKLFF	TGTGCCAGTAGTACACTGGGACCGCGGACAGGGGCTGAAAAACTGTTTTTT
TRBV7-9	NA	TRBD2	TRBJ2-3	CASSLPGLAGGGDTQYF	TGTGCCAGCAGCCTCCCCGGACTAGCGGGAGGTGGAGATACGCAGTATTTT
TRBV29-1	NA	NA	TRBJ1-1	CSVVEQDTIMNTEAFF	TGCAGCGTTGTAGAACAGGACACCATCATGAACACTGAAGCTTTCTTT
TRBV7-2	NA	NA	TRBJ2-7	CASSLAREQYF	TGTGCCAGCAGCTTAGCTCGCGAGCAGTACTTC
TRBV5-1	NA	TRBD1	TRBJ1-3	CASSSTGGTGNTIYF	TGCGCCAGCAGTTCAACAGGGGGAACTGGAAACACCATATATTTT
TRBV28	once	NA	TRBJ2-1	CASSNTLGGGKFNPNNEQFF	TGTGCCAGCAGTAATACCCTGGGGGGGGGCAAATTTAACCCCAACAATGAGCAGTTCTTC
TRBV30	NA	NA	TRBJ2-6	CASPRFGVAGANVLTF	TGTGCCTCCCCCAGGTTCGGGGTTGCTGGGGCCAACGTCCTGACTTTC
TRBV19	NA	NA	TRBJ1-5	CASINWSGASNQPQHF	TGTGCCAGTATAAACTGGTCAGGGGCGTCCAATCAGCCCCAGCATTTT
TRBV27	once	NA	TRBJ2-7	CASSQITRLESHEQYF	TGTGCCAGCAGTCAAATTACCCGACTAGAAAGCCACGAGCAGTACTTC
TRBV10-3	NA	TRBD2	TRBJ2-2	CAISFGLAGSNTGELFF	TGTGCCATCAGCTTTGGACTAGCGGGTTCGAACACCGGGGAGCTGTTTTTT
TRBV7-2	NA	NA	TRBJ1-1	CASSLGQWITEAFF	TGTGCCAGCAGCTTAGGACAGTGGATCACTGAAGCTTTCTTT
TRBV19	NA	NA	TRBJ2-5	CASSPPGVRETQYF	TGTGCCAGTAGTCCCCCGGGGGTCAGAGAGACCCAGTACTTC
TRBV19	NA	NA	TRBJ2-5	CASRHEETQYF	TGTGCCAGTAGACACGAAGAGACCCAGTACTTC
TRBV5-1	NA	TRBD2	TRBJ2-3	CASSWGREVTDTQYF	TGCGCCAGCAGCTGGGGGCGGGAGGTCACAGATACGCAGTATTTT
TRBV7-2	NA	TRBD1	TRBJ2-6	CASRRDRGRYLTF	TGTGCCAGCAGAAGGGACAGGGGGCGATACCTGACTTTC
TRBV7-2	NA	TRBD1	TRBJ1-1	CASSLVQGATEAFF	TGTGCCAGCAGCTTGGTACAGGGGGCGACTGAAGCTTTCTTT
TRBV4-3	NA	TRBD1	TRBJ2-5	CASSQARGQGGIRETQYF	TGCGCCAGCAGCCAAGCACGGGGACAGGGGGGGATTAGAGAGACCCAGTACTTC
TRBV5-1	once	TRBD1	TRBJ2-7	CASSLDRGRGKYF	TGCGCCAGCAGCTTGGACAGGGGGCGGGGGAAGTACTTC
TRBV18	NA	TRBD1	TRBJ1-1	CASSPITGGLGEAFF	TGTGCCAGCTCACCAATAACAGGGGGCCTCGGTGAAGCTTTCTTT
TRBV5-1	NA	NA	TRBJ2-1	CASSYPGVDNEQFF	TGCGCCAGCAGCTACCCGGGAGTAGACAATGAGCAGTTCTTC
TRBV11-2	NA	NA	TRBJ2-7	CASSFGDTSYEQYF	TGTGCCAGCAGCTTCGGGGACACCTCCTACGAGCAGTACTTC
TRBV10-3	NA	TRBD2	TRBJ2-2	CAIRGDLAGATGELFF	TGTGCCATCAGGGGGGATCTAGCGGGAGCGACCGGGGAGCTGTTTTTT
TRBV6-5	few	TRBD1	TRBJ2-5	CASSSLTGGAETQYF	TGTGCCAGCAGTTCCTTGACAGGGGGCGCGGAGACCCAGTACTTC
TRBV29-1	NA	NA	TRBJ2-3	CSVDTGTTDTQYF	TGCAGCGTAGATACAGGGACCACAGATACGCAGTATTTT
TRBV27	NA	TRBD1	TRBJ1-6	CASSRRTGANSPLHF	TGTGCCAGCAGTCGTAGGACAGGAGCGAATTCACCCCTCCACTTT
TRBV19	NA	NA	TRBJ1-4	CASSGQLTTNEKLFF	TGTGCCAGTAGTGGGCAGCTTACAACTAATGAAAAACTGTTTTTT
TRBV11-3	NA	TRBD1	TRBJ2-2	CASSGTGNTGELFF	TGTGCCAGCAGCGGGACAGGGAACACCGGGGAGCTGTTTTTT
TRBV7-7	NA	TRBD2	TRBJ2-1	CASSRNRPLAGDNEQFF	TGTGCCAGCAGCCGCAACAGACCACTAGCGGGGGACAATGAGCAGTTCTTC
TRBV29-1	NA	TRBD1	TRBJ2-7	CSVWTGMDEQYF	TGCAGCGTATGGACAGGAATGGACGAGCAGTACTTC
TRBV19	NA	NA	TRBJ2-3	CASRLTATDTQYF	TGTGCCAGTCGCCTCACAGCCACAGATACGCAGTATTTT
TRBV11-1	NA	NA	TRBJ1-1	CASSLIVLTEAFF	TGTGCCAGCAGCTTAATCGTTTTAACTGAAGCTTTCTTT
TRBV5-1	once	TRBD2	TRBJ2-1	CASSPREGYWFF	TGCGCCAGCAGCCCCAGGGAGGGTTATTGGTTCTTC
TRBV5-1	few	NA	TRBJ1-3	CASSAQTGASGNTIYF	TGCGCCAGCAGCGCCCAGACAGGAGCCTCTGGAAACACCATATATTTT
TRBV2	few	NA	TRBJ2-5	CASSESVLTRKQETQYF	TGTGCCAGCAGTGAATCAGTCTTGACTAGGAAACAAGAGACCCAGTACTTC
TRBV19	NA	NA	TRBJ1-4	CASRQNPNEKLFF	TGTGCCAGCCGACAGAACCCTAATGAAAAACTGTTTTTT
TRBV5-4	NA	NA	TRBJ2-2	CASSLVGQNTGELFF	TGTGCCAGCAGCTTGGTCGGACAGAACACCGGGGAGCTGTTTTTT
TRBV30	NA	NA	TRBJ2-7	CAWSAQGYEQYF	TGTGCCTGGAGTGCCCAGGGCTACGAGCAGTACTTC
TRBV5-1	NA	TRBD1	TRBJ2-5	CASSLRGQGTQETQYF	TGCGCCAGCAGCTTGAGGGGACAGGGCACCCAAGAGACCCAGTACTTC
TRBV9	NA	NA	TRBJ2-3	CASSPAWGGQTADTQYF	TGTGCCAGCAGCCCTGCATGGGGCGGCCAAACTGCAGATACGCAGTATTTT
TRBV5-8	NA	NA	TRBJ2-5	CASSLGPHQETQYF	TGTGCCAGCAGCTTGGGTCCTCACCAAGAGACCCAGTACTTC
TRBV9	NA	NA	TRBJ2-2	CASSARPESGELFF	TGTGCCAGCAGCGCCAGGCCCGAGTCCGGGGAGCTGTTTTTT
TRBV29-1	NA	TRBD2	TRBJ2-6	CSVAKNSGGPGANVLTF	TGCAGCGTCGCGAAAAATAGCGGGGGGCCTGGGGCCAACGTCCTGACTTTC
TRBV13	NA	NA	TRBJ1-5	CASSPRGQPQHF	TGTGCCAGCAGCCCCCGGGGGCAGCCCCAGCATTTT
TRBV7-9	NA	TRBD2	TRBJ2-5	CASSSTSGGPQETQYF	TGTGCCAGCAGCTCCACTAGCGGGGGACCCCAAGAGACCCAGTACTTC
TRBV10-3	NA	TRBD1	TRBJ1-6	CAISQGQYSPLHF	TGTGCCATCAGTCAGGGACAGTACTCACCCCTCCACTTT
TRBV14	NA	NA	TRBJ2-1	CASRGRSSWGEQFF	TGTGCCAGCAGGGGGCGGTCCTCTTGGGGTGAGCAGTTCTTC
TRBV18	NA	NA	TRBJ1-5	CASSPGRGGNQPQHF	TGTGCCAGCTCACCAGGGCGGGGGGGGAATCAGCCCCAGCATTTT
TRBV5-1	NA	TRBD2	TRBJ2-5	CASHQTAGGRQETQYF	TGCGCCAGCCATCAAACTGCGGGGGGTCGCCAAGAGACCCAGTACTTC
TRBV5-6	NA	TRBD2	TRBJ2-2	CASSLDGGGSTGELFF	TGTGCCAGCAGCTTGGATGGGGGGGGGAGCACCGGGGAGCTGTTTTTT
TRBV5-1	NA	NA	TRBJ2-1	CASSATQVGEQFF	TGCGCCAGCAGCGCGACACAGGTAGGGGAGCAGTTCTTC
TRBV9	few	NA	TRBJ2-5	CASSRETGETQYF	TGTGCCAGCAGCAGAGAGACAGGAGAGACCCAGTACTTC
TRBV6-6	NA	TRBD1	TRBJ2-5	CASRGDRQETQYF	TGTGCCAGCAGGGGGGACAGACAAGAGACCCAGTACTTC
TRBV30	NA	TRBD2	TRBJ2-1	CAWRRTSGDYNEQFF	TGTGCCTGGAGGAGGACTAGCGGGGACTACAATGAGCAGTTCTTC
TRBV5-4	NA	TRBD2	TRBJ2-3	CASSSWSVAGTDTQYF	TGTGCCAGCAGCTCCTGGTCGGTAGCGGGGACAGATACGCAGTATTTT
TRBV30	few	TRBD1	TRBJ1-5	CAWDTGTAQPQHF	TGTGCCTGGGACACAGGGACAGCTCAGCCCCAGCATTTT